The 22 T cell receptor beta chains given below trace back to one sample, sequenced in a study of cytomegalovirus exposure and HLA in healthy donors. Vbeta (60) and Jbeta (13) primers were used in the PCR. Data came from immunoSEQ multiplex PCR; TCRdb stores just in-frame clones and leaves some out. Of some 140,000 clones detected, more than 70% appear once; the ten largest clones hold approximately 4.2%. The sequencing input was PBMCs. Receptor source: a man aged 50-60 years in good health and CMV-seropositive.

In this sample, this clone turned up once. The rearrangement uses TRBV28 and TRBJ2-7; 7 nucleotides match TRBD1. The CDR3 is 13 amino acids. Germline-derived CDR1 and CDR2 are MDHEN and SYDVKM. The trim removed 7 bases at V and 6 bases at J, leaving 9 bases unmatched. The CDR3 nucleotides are TGTGCCAGCACGAGGACAGGATATTCCGAGCAGTACTTC. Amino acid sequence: CASTRTGYSEQYF.

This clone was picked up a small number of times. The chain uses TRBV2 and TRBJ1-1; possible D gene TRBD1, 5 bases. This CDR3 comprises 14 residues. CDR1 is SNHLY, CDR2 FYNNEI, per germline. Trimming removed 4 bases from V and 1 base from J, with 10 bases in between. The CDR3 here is CASSVQGRNTEAFF. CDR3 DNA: TGTGCCAGCAGTGTGCAGGGAAGGAACACTGAAGCTTTCTTT.

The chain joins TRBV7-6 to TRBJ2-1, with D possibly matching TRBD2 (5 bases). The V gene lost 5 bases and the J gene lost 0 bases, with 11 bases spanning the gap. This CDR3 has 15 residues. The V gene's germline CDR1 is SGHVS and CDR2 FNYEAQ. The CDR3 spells CASSPTGNSYNEQFF. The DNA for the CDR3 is TGTGCCAGCAGCCCCACGGGGAACTCCTACAATGAGCAGTTCTTC.

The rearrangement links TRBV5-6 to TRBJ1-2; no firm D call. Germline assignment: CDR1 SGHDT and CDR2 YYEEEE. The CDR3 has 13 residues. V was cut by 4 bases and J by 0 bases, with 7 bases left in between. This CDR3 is CASSIRANYGYTF. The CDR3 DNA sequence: TGTGCCAGCAGCATCCGAGCTAACTATGGCTACACCTTC.

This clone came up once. In nucleotides, the CDR3 is TGTGCCAGCAGCCCGCCGCGGGACAGGGCCTACAATGAGCAGTTCTTC. It translates to CASSPPRDRAYNEQFF. The V and J genes are TRBV13 and TRBJ2-1; TRBD1 agrees at 9 bases. The CDR3 consists of 16 residues. The ends lost 5 bases at V and 2 bases at J; junction bases unmatched: 7. Germline CDR1 reads PRHDT; CDR2 reads FYEKMQ (reference sequence).

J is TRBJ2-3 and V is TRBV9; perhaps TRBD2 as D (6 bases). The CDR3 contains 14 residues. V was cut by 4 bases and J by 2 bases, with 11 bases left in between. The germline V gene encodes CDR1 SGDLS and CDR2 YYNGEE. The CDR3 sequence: CASSPEGYTDTQYF. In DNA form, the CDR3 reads TGTGCCAGCAGCCCGGAGGGGTACACAGATACGCAGTATTTT.

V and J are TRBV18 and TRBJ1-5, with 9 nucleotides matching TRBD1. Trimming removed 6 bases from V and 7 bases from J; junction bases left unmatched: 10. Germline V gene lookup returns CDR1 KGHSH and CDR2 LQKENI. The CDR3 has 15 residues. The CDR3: CASSFLRDREQPQHF. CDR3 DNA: TGTGCCAGCTCCTTCCTCCGGGACAGGGAACAGCCCCAGCATTTT.

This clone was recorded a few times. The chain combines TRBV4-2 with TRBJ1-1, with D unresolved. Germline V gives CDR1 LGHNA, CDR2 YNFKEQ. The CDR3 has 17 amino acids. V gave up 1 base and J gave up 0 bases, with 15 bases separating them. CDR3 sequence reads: CASSQGGLTLMNTEAFF. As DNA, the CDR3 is TGTGCCAGCAGCCAAGGTGGCCTCACATTGATGAACACTGAAGCTTTCTTT.

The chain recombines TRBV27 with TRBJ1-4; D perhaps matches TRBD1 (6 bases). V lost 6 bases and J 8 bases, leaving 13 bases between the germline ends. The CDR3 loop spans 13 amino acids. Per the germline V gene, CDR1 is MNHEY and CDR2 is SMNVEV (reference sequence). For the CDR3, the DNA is TGTGCCAGCAGAGAACAGGGTAGGGAAAAACTGTTTTTT. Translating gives CASREQGREKLFF.

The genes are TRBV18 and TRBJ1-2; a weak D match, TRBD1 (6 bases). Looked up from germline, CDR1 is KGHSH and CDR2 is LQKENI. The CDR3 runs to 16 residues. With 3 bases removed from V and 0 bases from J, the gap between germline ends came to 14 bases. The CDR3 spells CASSPARTVSNYGYTF. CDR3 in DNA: TGTGCCAGCTCACCCGCGAGGACAGTTTCTAACTATGGCTACACCTTC.

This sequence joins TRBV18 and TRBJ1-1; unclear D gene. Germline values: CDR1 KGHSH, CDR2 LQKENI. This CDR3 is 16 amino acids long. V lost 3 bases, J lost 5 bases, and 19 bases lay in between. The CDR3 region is CASSPKGLGLFTEAFF. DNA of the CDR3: TGTGCCAGCTCACCTAAAGGACTCGGACTGTTTACTGAAGCTTTCTTT.

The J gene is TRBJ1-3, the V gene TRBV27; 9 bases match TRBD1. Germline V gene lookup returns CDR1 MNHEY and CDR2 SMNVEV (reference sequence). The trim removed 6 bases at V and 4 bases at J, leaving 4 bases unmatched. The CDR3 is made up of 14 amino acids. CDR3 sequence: CASRKGQGGNTIYF. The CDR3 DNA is TGTGCCAGCAGGAAGGGACAGGGAGGAAACACCATATATTTT.

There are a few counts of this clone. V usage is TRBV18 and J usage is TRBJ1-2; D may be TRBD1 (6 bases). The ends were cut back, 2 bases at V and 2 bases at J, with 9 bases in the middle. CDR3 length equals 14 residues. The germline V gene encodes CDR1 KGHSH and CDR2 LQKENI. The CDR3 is CASSPTGINYGYTF. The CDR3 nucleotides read TGTGCCAGCTCACCAACAGGGATCAACTATGGCTACACCTTC.

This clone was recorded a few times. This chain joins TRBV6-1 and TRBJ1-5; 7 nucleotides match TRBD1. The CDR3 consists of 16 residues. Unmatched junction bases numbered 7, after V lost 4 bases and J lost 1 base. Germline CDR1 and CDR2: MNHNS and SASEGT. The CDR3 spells CASSVRQGTSNQPQHF. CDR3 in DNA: TGTGCCAGCAGTGTCCGACAGGGCACGAGCAATCAGCCCCAGCATTTT.

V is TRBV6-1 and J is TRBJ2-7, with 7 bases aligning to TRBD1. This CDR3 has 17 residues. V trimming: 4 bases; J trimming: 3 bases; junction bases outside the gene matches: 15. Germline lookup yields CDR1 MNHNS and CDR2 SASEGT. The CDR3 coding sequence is TGTGCCAGCAGTGCACCCCTAGGGGCAGGGGGTTTCTACGAGCAGTACTTC. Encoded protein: CASSAPLGAGGFYEQYF.

CDR3 in DNA: TGCAGTGCTGGACTTAACACTGAAGCTTTCTTT. Protein product: CSAGLNTEAFF. The gene calls are TRBV20-1 and TRBJ1-1; unclear D gene. This CDR3 has 11 residues. V dropped 5 bases and J dropped 2 bases, with 6 bases sitting between them. Germline V lookup: CDR1 DFQATT, CDR2 SNEGSKA (reference sequence).

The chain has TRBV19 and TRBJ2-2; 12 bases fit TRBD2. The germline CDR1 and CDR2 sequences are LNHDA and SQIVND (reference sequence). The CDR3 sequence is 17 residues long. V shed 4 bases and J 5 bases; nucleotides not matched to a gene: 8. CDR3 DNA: TGTGCCAGTAGTACCGACACTAGCGGGGGGTGGACCGGGGAGCTGTTTTTT. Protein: CASSTDTSGGWTGELFF.

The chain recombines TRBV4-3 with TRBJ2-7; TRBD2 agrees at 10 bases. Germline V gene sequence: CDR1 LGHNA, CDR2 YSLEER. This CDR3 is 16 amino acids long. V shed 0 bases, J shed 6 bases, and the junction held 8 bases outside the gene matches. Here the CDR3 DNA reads TGCGCCAGCAGCCAAGATGGCAGCGGGAGGGGGGTCGAGCAGTACTTC. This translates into CASSQDGSGRGVEQYF.

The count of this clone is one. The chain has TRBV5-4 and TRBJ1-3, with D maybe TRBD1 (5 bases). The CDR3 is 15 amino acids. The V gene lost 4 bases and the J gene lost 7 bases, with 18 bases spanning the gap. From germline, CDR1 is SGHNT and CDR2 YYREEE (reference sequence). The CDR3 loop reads CASSAGTGTGNTIYF. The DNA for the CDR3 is TGTGCCAGCAGCGCGGGGACTGGGACGGGTAACACCATATATTTT.

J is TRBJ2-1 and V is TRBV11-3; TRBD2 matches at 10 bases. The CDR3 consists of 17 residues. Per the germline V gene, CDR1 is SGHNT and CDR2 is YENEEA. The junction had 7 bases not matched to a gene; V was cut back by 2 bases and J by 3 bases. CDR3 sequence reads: CASSLQTSGLGYNEQFF. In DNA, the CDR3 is TGTGCCAGCAGCTTACAGACTAGCGGGCTAGGCTACAATGAGCAGTTCTTC.

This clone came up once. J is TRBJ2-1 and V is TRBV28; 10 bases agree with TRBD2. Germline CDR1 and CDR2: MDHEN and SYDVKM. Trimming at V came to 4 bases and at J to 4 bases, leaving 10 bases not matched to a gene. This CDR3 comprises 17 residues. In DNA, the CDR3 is TGTGCCAGCAGTTCCATGCCTAGCGGGAGTCGGTACAATGAGCAGTTCTTC. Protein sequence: CASSSMPSGSRYNEQFF.

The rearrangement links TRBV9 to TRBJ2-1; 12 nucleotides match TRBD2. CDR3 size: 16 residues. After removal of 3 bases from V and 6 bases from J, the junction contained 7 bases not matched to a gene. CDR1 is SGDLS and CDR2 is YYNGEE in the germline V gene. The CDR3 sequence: CASSARTSGDRNEQFF. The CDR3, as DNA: TGTGCCAGCAGCGCGCGGACTAGCGGGGACCGCAATGAGCAGTTCTTC.